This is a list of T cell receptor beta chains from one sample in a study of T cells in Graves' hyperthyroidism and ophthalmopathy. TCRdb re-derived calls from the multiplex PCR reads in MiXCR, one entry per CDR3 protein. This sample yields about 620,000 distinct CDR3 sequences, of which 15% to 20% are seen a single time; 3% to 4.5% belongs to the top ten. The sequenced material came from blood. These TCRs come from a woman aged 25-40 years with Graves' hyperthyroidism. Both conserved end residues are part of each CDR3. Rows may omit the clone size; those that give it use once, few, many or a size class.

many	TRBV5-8	CASSLEQGADTQYF
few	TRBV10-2	CASTPGTSGRGDIQYF
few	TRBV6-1	CASSGRGYTEAFF
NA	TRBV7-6	CASSLDRVAEAFF
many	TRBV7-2	CASSTIMGSNTGELFF
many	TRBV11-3	CASSLDSGEISEQFF
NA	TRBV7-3	CASSLFSRGPGELFF
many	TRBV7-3	CASSLGGRDEQYF
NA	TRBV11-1	CASSLGAFDNEQFF
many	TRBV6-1	CASKAGEATDTQYF